Below are 29 T cell receptor beta chains sequenced from a single sample in a study of blood T cells in healthy people across ages (dated by TCRdb to the mid-2010s). Receptor amplification or capture employed 5' RACE. The sequencing machine was an Illumina HiSeq 2500. The second PCR ran for roughly 7 to 11 cycles and used a J-beta primer mix along with a sample-barcoded 5' primer. In-frame beta chains were kept once TCRdb had trimmed the public reads at Q25 with fastp and called clones with MiXCR. A single entry per CDR3 protein holds the most common genes and DNA from its merged rows. Here the sample has 600,000 or so distinct CDR3 sequences; around 20% occur a single time. The leading ten clones occupy roughly 3.9% of the sample. The sample taken for sequencing was blood. These receptors originate from a man between 65 and 80 years old in good health.

In its sample, this clonotype was seen a few times. Here the CDR3 DNA reads TGTGCCAGCAGCTCCGATGGGCCATACACAGATACGCAGTATTTT. Protein sequence: CASSSDGPYTDTQYF. The genes are TRBV11-2 and TRBJ2-3; D is uncertain. The germline V and J ends were trimmed by 4 bases and 2 bases, with 13 bases remaining between them. The length of the CDR3 is 15 residues. Germline-derived CDR1 and CDR2 are SGHAT and FQNNGV.

The table lists this clonotype with a few counts. The rearrangement links TRBV27 to TRBJ2-3; weak D call: TRBD2 (6 bases). Germline V gene sequence: CDR1 MNHEY, CDR2 SMNVEV (reference sequence). CDR3 length equals 13 residues. Trimming pared 5 bases from V and 4 bases from J, leaving 10 bases between. This CDR3 is CASSPRRADTQYF. The DNA of the CDR3 is TGTGCCAGCAGTCCTAGGAGGGCAGATACGCAGTATTTT.

This clonotype was seen a handful of times. DNA for the CDR3: TGTGCCAGCAGCCAAGATCCTAGCGGGAACACCTACGAGCAGTACTTC. This gives the protein CASSQDPSGNTYEQYF. The gene calls are TRBV3-1 and TRBJ2-5, with 9 nucleotides matching TRBD2. The better agreement between TRBJ2-7 and the DNA end casts doubt on the J call. From germline, CDR1 is LGHDT and CDR2 YNNKEL (reference sequence). This CDR3 is built from 16 residues.

Only a few counts were recorded for this clonotype. The V gene is TRBV5-1, the J gene TRBJ2-5; the match to TRBD2 covers 11 bases. CDR3 length equals 15 residues. Germline V gene sequence: CDR1 SGHRS, CDR2 YFSETQ. The J segment lost 4 bases and the V segment lost 7 bases, leaving 9 bases of the junction unmatched. The CDR3 loop reads CASGLAGGPSETQYF. The CDR3 DNA sequence: TGCGCCAGCGGTTTAGCGGGAGGGCCATCAGAGACCCAGTACTTC. The full variable domain, with the rest looked up from reference TRBV5-1 and TRBJ2-5, is KAGVTQTPRYLIKTRGQQVTLSCSPISGHRSVSWYQQTPGQGLQFLFEYFSETQRNKGNFPGRFSGRQFSNSRSEMNVSTLELGDSALYLCASGLAGGPSETQYFGPGTRLLVL.

V is TRBV4-3 and J is TRBJ2-5; D is ambiguous. V was clipped by 4 bases and J by 4 bases, with 16 bases between them. Germline assignment: CDR1 LGHNA and CDR2 YSLEER. This CDR3 spans 15 amino acids. The CDR3 region has the DNA TGCGCCAGCAGCCCGAAATACATACCGCCAGAGACCCAGTACTTC. It specifies CASSPKYIPPETQYF.

With regard to this clonotype: A much larger clone sits a single nucleotide away, making a read error possible. The V and J genes are TRBV18 and TRBJ1-2, with D hard to call. CDR1 and CDR2 (germline): KGHSH, LQKENI. The V and J ends lost 3 bases and 9 bases respectively, with 14 bases between them. The CDR3 loop spans 13 amino acids. Here the CDR3 DNA reads TGTGCCAGCTCACCGCGCCCGGATGCTAGCTACACCTTC. Translation: CASSPRPDASYTF.

The chain couples TRBV7-8 to TRBJ2-4; TRBD1 matches at 7 bases. The CDR3 loop spans 15 amino acids. V lost 1 base and J lost 3; bases outside the gene matches: 3. Per germline, CDR1 SGHVS and CDR2 FQNEAQ. The CDR3 here is CASSLVSGGKNIQYF. The CDR3 nucleotides are TGTGCCAGCAGCTTAGTGTCAGGGGGCAAAAACATTCAGTACTTC.

As DNA, the CDR3 is TGTGCCAGCACGCCGGGGTCGGCAACTAATGAAAAACTGTTTTTT. Protein product: CASTPGSATNEKLFF. The chain has TRBV6-5 and TRBJ1-4; D is undetermined. V lost 7 bases, J lost 0 bases, and 12 bases lay in between. The CDR3 consists of 15 residues. The germline V gene encodes CDR1 MNHEY and CDR2 SVGAGI.

This chain uses TRBV9 with TRBJ2-2, with 7 bases that match TRBD1. The CDR3 covers 22 residues. CDR1 and CDR2 (germline): SGDLS, YYNGEE. V shed 4 bases, J shed 0 bases, and the junction held 24 bases outside the gene matches. The CDR3 sequence: CASSTRVQVGTVKNANTGELFF. In nucleotides, the CDR3 is TGTGCCAGCAGCACCAGGGTTCAGGTGGGGACAGTGAAAAACGCGAACACCGGGGAGCTGTTTTTT.

There are a few counts of this clonotype. V is TRBV27 and J is TRBJ2-7; 15 bases match TRBD2. Germline V CDR1 and CDR2: MNHEY, SMNVEV (reference sequence). V gave up 6 bases and J gave up 0 bases; unmatched junction bases: 3. This CDR3 is built from 16 residues. The CDR3: CASRGLAGGASYEQYF. CDR3 DNA sequence: TGTGCCAGCAGGGGACTAGCGGGAGGAGCCTCCTACGAGCAGTACTTC.

The chain couples TRBV28 to TRBJ2-2, with TRBD1 matching 7 bases. This CDR3 has 13 residues. CDR1 and CDR2 from the germline V gene are MDHEN and SYDVKM. With 10 bases clipped from V and 4 bases from J, the junction kept 6 bases outside the gene matches. The CDR3 sequence: CATTGQITGELFF. The CDR3, as DNA: TGTGCCACCACGGGACAGATCACCGGGGAGCTGTTTTTT.

This clonotype has only a few counts. V gene TRBV29-1 combines with J gene TRBJ2-5; D call uncertain. Trimming took off 4 bases at V and 5 bases at J, with 8 bases between the two ends. The CDR3 length is 11 residues. Germline-derived CDR1 and CDR2 are SQVTM and ANQGSEA. The CDR3 DNA reads TGCAGCGTTGTTGACTTTGAGACCCAGTACTTC. Translation: CSVVDFETQYF.

The chain joins TRBV19 to TRBJ2-4; D call uncertain. V was cut by 5 bases and J by 0 bases, with 14 bases left in between. Germline CDR1 and CDR2: LNHDA and SQIVND (reference sequence). This CDR3 is 16 amino acids long. CDR3 sequence reads: CASSVTANLAKNIQYF. In DNA, the CDR3 is TGTGCCAGTAGTGTCACAGCTAATCTAGCCAAAAACATTCAGTACTTC.

This clonotype was counted a few times. The chain carries TRBV5-5 and TRBJ1-4; 8 nucleotides line up with TRBD1. V trimming: 6 bases; J trimming: 10 bases; junction bases outside the gene matches: 17. The CDR3 sequence is 16 residues long. CDR1 and CDR2 from the germline V gene are SGHKS and YYEKEE (reference sequence). CDR3 coding DNA: TGTGCCAGCAACCCCGGACAGGGCAGTCTCGAGGGAAAACTGTTTTTT. It codes for CASNPGQGSLEGKLFF.

The CDR3 is CASSLRGQVPFTDTQYF. The CDR3 DNA reads TGCGCCAGCAGCTTGAGGGGACAGGTCCCTTTCACAGATACGCAGTATTTT. This sequence joins TRBV5-1 and TRBJ2-3; the match to TRBD1 covers 8 bases. The CDR3 sequence is 17 residues long. The ends lost 1 base at V and 2 bases at J; junction bases unmatched: 9. Looked up from germline, CDR1 is SGHRS and CDR2 is YFSETQ. The variable domain in full, with the rest retrieved from reference TRBV5-1 and TRBJ2-3, is KAGVTQTPRYLIKTRGQQVTLSCSPISGHRSVSWYQQTPGQGLQFLFEYFSETQRNKGNFPGRFSGRQFSNSRSEMNVSTLELGDSALYLCASSLRGQVPFTDTQYFGPGTRLTVL.

V gene TRBV5-1 combines with J gene TRBJ2-3; tentatively, D is TRBD1 (6 bases). V lost 5 bases, J lost 4 bases, and 8 bases lay in between. Germline CDR1 reads SGHRS; CDR2 reads YFSETQ. The CDR3 length is 12 residues. CDR3 sequence reads: CASRGAPDTQYF. The CDR3 DNA is TGCGCCAGCAGGGGGGCCCCAGATACGCAGTATTTT.

The chain is built from TRBV7-9 and TRBJ1-2, with D unresolved. CDR3 length: 12 residues. The V and J ends lost 0 bases and 7 bases respectively, with 6 bases between them. From germline, CDR1 is SEHNR and CDR2 FQNEAQ (reference sequence). The CDR3 spells CASSLAERGYTF. The CDR3 nucleotides read TGTGCCAGCAGCTTAGCCGAACGTGGCTACACCTTC.

This clonotype was observed a few times. V usage is TRBV11-2 and J usage is TRBJ2-3; no definite D call. The V end was cut by 0 bases, the J end by 5 bases, with 6 bases between. Germline loops: CDR1 SGHAT, CDR2 FQNNGV. The CDR3 runs 13 residues. As DNA, the CDR3 is TGTGCCAGCAGCTTAGAGTTTAGAGATACGCAGTATTTT. Translating gives CASSLEFRDTQYF.

The rearrangement links TRBV6-1 to TRBJ1-5, with D maybe TRBD1 (5 bases). Per the germline V gene, CDR1 is MNHNS and CDR2 is SASEGT. The CDR3 spans 14 residues. The germline V and J ends were trimmed by 3 bases and 3 bases, with 9 bases remaining between them. The CDR3 loop is CASSDPGTNQPQHF. In DNA form, the CDR3 reads TGTGCCAGCAGTGATCCCGGGACCAATCAGCCCCAGCATTTT.

The chain uses TRBV4-1 and TRBJ2-1, with TRBD2 identical over 8 bases. V was clipped by 1 base and J by 2 bases; unmatched bases: 4. The CDR3 totals 16 residues. Germline assignment: CDR1 MGHRA and CDR2 YSYEKL. DNA for the CDR3: TGCGCCAGCAGCCAAGCTAGCGGGCGAACCTACAATGAGCAGTTCTTC. Its translation is CASSQASGRTYNEQFF.

Concerning this clonotype itself: A much larger clonotype is one base distant, so this may be a read error. The chain is built from TRBV5-1 and TRBJ2-7; 7 positions match TRBD2. The CDR3 length is 14 residues. Per germline, CDR1 SGHRS and CDR2 YFSETQ. V gave up 2 bases and J gave up 5 bases; unmatched junction bases: 7. For the CDR3, the DNA is TGCGCCAGCAGCTTCGGCGGGGGAAAGAACGAGCAGTACTTC. Its translation is CASSFGGGKNEQYF.

V is TRBV7-3 and J is TRBJ2-1; D tentatively fits TRBD1 or TRBD2 (5 bases each). Germline V CDR1 and CDR2: SGHTA, FQGTGA. V lost 5 bases to trimming and J lost 4 bases, with 15 bases between them. CDR3 length: 15 residues. CDR3 nucleotide sequence: TGTGCCAGCAGCCAGACCGGGACCTCTTACAATGAGCAGTTCTTC. It is translated as CASSQTGTSYNEQFF.

The genes are TRBV5-1 and TRBJ2-7; 11 bases agree with TRBD2. This CDR3 contains 14 residues. Germline V CDR1 and CDR2: SGHRS, YFSETQ. V lost 4 bases to trimming and J lost 6 bases; unmatched junction nucleotides: 6. The CDR3 protein is CASSVTSGSSEQYF. CDR3 nucleotides: TGCGCCAGCAGCGTAACTAGCGGGAGTTCCGAGCAGTACTTC.

This clonotype showed up many times. The J gene is TRBJ2-1, the V gene TRBV7-3, with D tentatively TRBD1 (5 bases). Germline CDR1 is SGHTA and CDR2 is FQGTGA. This CDR3 is 14 amino acids long. Trimming cost V 5 bases and J 7 bases, with 15 bases left between them. CDR3 coding DNA: TGTGCCAGCAGCCCAACCAGGGATTTGAATGAGCAGTTCTTC. Its protein product is CASSPTRDLNEQFF.

This CDR3 reads CASMSGGMAQETQYF. The CDR3 DNA is TGTGCCAGCATGTCAGGGGGAATGGCTCAGGAGACCCAGTACTTC. The chain combines TRBV6-1 with TRBJ2-5; 7 bases align to TRBD1. The trim removed 7 bases at V and 5 bases at J, leaving 13 bases unmatched. The CDR3 spans 15 residues. In germline, CDR1 is MNHNS, CDR2 SASEGT.

This chain connects TRBV3-1 to TRBJ2-4; 10 bases map to TRBD1. With 2 bases clipped from V and 0 bases from J, the junction kept 16 bases outside the gene matches. Germline V CDR1 and CDR2: LGHDT, YNNKEL (reference sequence). The CDR3 is 21 amino acids. CDR3 DNA sequence: TGTGCCAGCAGCCAAATCGGACCCGGGACAGGGGTTATCGGAGCCAAAAACATTCAGTACTTC. Its protein is CASSQIGPGTGVIGAKNIQYF.

This clonotype has only a few counts. The rearrangement links TRBV7-9 to TRBJ2-3; 9 positions match TRBD2. CDR1 and CDR2 (germline): SEHNR, FQNEAQ (reference sequence). J lost 1 base, V lost 2 bases, and 13 bases had no gene match. The CDR3 spans 19 residues. CDR3 DNA sequence: TGTGCCAGCAGCTTACCCTGGCTAGCGGGACGAGTTGGCACAGATACGCAGTATTTT. Its protein is CASSLPWLAGRVGTDTQYF.

This clonotype was seen repeatedly, ten times or more. The CDR3 DNA reads TGCAGTGCGTTAGCGGGTTTACAAGAGACCCAGTACTTC. Translated: CSALAGLQETQYF. This rearrangement joins TRBV20-1 to TRBJ2-5; 7 bases fit TRBD2. The CDR3 consists of 13 residues. Germline CDR1 DFQATT, CDR2 SNEGSKA (reference sequence). The V and J ends lost 6 bases and 2 bases, in that order; junction bases with no gene match: 6.

CDR3: CSARDYGEISYNEQFF. The CDR3 bases are TGCAGTGCTAGAGATTACGGGGAAATCTCCTACAATGAGCAGTTCTTC. The chain links TRBV20-1 to TRBJ2-5; perhaps TRBD2 as D (5 bases). The J call may not be correct, given that the DNA end is closer to TRBJ2-1. The V gene's germline CDR1 is DFQATT and CDR2 SNEGSKA (reference sequence). The length of the CDR3 is 16 residues.